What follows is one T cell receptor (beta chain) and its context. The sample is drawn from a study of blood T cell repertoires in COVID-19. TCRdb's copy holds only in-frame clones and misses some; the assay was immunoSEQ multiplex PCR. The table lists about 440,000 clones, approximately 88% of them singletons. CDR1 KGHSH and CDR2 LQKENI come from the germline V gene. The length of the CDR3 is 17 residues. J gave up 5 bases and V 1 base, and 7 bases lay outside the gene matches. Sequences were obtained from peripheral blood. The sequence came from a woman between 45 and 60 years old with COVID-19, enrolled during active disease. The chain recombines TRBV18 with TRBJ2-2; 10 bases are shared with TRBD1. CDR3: CASSPLDRGRWTGELFF. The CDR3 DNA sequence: TGTGCCAGCTCACCACTTGACAGGGGGCGCTGGACCGGGGAGCTGTTTTTT. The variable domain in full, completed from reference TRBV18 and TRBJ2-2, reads NAGVMQNPRHLVRRRGQEARLRCSPMKGHSHVYWYRQLPEEGLKFMVYLQKENIIDESGMPKERFSAEFPKEGPSILRIQQVVRGDSAAYFCASSPLDRGRWTGELFFGEGSRLTVL.